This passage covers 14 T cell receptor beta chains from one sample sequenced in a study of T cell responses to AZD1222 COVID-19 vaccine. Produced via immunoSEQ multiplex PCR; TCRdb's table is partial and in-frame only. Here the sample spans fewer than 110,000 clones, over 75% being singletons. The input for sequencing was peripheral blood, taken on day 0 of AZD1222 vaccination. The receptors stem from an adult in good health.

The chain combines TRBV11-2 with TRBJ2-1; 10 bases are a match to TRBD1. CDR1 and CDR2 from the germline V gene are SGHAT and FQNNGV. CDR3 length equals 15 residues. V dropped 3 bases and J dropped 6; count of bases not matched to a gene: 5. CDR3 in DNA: TGTGCCAGCAGCTTCGGACAGGGGGATGTCAATGAGCAGTTCTTC. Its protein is CASSFGQGDVNEQFF.

CDR3 sequence (DNA): TGTGCCAGCAGCTTGGAGTCAGCGGGAGGTTACGAGCAGTACTTC. Protein sequence: CASSLESAGGYEQYF. The rearrangement links TRBV5-6 to TRBJ2-7; TRBD2 aligns across 9 bases. Germline CDR1 and CDR2: SGHDT and YYEEEE. The CDR3 is 15 residues long. With V trimmed by 0 bases and J by 4 bases, 5 bases remained unmatched. Supplemented by reference TRBV5-6 and TRBJ2-7, the full variable domain reads DAGVTQSPTHLIKTRGQQVTLRCSPKSGHDTVSWYQQALGQGPQFIFQYYEEEERQRGNFPDRFSGHQFPNYSSELNVNALLLGDSALYLCASSLESAGGYEQYFGPGTRLTVT.

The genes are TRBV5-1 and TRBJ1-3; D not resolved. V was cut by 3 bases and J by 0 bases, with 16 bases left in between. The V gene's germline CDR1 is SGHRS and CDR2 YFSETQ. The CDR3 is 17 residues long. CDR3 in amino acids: CASSSRPAGSSGNTIYF. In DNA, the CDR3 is TGCGCCAGCAGCTCCCGACCGGCGGGGAGCTCTGGAAACACCATATATTTT.

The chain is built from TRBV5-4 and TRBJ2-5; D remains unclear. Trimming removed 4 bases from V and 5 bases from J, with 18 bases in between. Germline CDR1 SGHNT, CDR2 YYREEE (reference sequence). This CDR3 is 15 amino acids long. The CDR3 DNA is TGTGCCAGCAGCGCAGCCGGGCCGTTATTGGAGACCCAGTACTTC. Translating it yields CASSAAGPLLETQYF.

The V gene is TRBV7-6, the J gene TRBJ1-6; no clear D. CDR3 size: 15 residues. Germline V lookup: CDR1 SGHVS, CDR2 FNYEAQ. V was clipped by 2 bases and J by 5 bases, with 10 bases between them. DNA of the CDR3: TGTGCCAGCAGCTTATCGGGCTCAGATAATTCACCCCTCCACTTT. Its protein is CASSLSGSDNSPLHF.

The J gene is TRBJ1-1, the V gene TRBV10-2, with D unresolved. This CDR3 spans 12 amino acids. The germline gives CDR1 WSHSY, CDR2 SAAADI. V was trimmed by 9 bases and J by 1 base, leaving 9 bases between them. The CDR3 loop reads CASLRWNTEAFF. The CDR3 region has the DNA TGCGCCAGTCTCAGATGGAACACTGAAGCTTTCTTT.

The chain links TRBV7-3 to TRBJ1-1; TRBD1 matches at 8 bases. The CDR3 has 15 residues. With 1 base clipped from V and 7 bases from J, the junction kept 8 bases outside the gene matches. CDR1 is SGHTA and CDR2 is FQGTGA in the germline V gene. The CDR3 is CASSLIGQGAHEAFF. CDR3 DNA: TGTGCCAGCAGCTTAATCGGCCAGGGGGCGCATGAAGCTTTCTTT.

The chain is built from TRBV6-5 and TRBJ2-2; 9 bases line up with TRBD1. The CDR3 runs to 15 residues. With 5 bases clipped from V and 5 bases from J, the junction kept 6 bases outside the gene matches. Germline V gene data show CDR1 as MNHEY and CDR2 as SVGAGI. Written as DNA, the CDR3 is TGTGCCAGCAGTACACAGGGGGCGCAAACCGGGGAGCTGTTTTTT. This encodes CASSTQGAQTGELFF.

The CDR3 region is CASSRDLIAEQYF. The DNA of the CDR3 is TGTGCCAGCAGCCGGGACTTGATAGCCGAGCAGTACTTC. J is TRBJ2-7 and V is TRBV11-3, with a possible D match to TRBD2 (6 bases). This CDR3 spans 13 amino acids. Germline-derived CDR1 and CDR2 are SGHNT and YENEEA. V was clipped by 5 bases and J by 6 bases, with 14 bases between them. Full variable domain (missing parts from reference TRBV11-3 and TRBJ2-7): EAGVVQSPRYKIIEKKQPVAFWCNPISGHNTLYWYLQNLGQGPELLIRYENEEAVDDSQLPKDRFSAERLKGVDSTLKIQPAELGDSAVYLCASSRDLIAEQYFGPGTRLTVT.

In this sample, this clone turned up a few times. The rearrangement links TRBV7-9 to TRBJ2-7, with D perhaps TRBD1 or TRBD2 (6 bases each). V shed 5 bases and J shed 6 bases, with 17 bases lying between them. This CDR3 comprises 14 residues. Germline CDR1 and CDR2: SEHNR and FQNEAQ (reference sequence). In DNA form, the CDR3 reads TGTGCCAGCAGCGCGATTTTACAGGGAGGCGAGCAGTACTTC. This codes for CASSAILQGGEQYF.

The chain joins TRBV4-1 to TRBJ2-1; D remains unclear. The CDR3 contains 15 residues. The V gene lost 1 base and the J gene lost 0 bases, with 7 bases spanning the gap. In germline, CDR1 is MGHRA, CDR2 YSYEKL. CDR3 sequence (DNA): TGCGCCAGCAGCCAAGGGTTCTCCTCCTACAATGAGCAGTTCTTC. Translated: CASSQGFSSYNEQFF.

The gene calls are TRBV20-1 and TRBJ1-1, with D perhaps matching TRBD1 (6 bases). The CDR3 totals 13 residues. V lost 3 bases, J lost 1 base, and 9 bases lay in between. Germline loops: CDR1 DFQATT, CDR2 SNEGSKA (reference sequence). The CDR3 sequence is CSASKDRNTEAFF. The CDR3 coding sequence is TGCAGTGCTAGTAAGGACAGGAACACTGAAGCTTTCTTT.

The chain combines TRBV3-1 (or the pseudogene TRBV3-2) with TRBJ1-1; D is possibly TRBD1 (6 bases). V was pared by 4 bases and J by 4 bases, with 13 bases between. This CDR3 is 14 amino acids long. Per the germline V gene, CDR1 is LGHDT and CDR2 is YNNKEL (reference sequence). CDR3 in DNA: TGTGCCAGCAGCCCCTTTCAGGGGTTCACTGAAGCTTTCTTT. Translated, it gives CASSPFQGFTEAFF.

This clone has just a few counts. CDR3 coding DNA: TGCGCCAGCAGCTTGGGGACCGCCGTCCGAGGGGAGACCCAGTACTTC. Its protein is CASSLGTAVRGETQYF. The chain joins TRBV5-1 to TRBJ2-5; D is possibly TRBD2 (5 bases). Per the germline V gene, CDR1 is SGHRS and CDR2 is YFSETQ. The CDR3 has 16 amino acids. V lost 0 bases to trimming and J lost 5 bases, with 17 bases between them.